These T cell receptor beta chains were read from a single sample in a study of blood T cell repertoires in COVID-19. This table comes from immunoSEQ multiplex PCR, and its TCRdb copy is limited to in-frame clones, with some not included. The table has roughly 700,000 clones, just under 90% seen once. Sequences were obtained from peripheral blood. Receptor source: a woman younger than 30 with acute or convalescent COVID-19. Both conserved end residues are part of each CDR3. A D gene is named only where the DNA matches it firmly. Clone size, where shown, is once, few, many, or a class for clones that have expanded.

v_call,j_call,clone_size,d_call,cdr3_nt,cdr3_aa
TRBV5-6,TRBJ1-2,NA,NA,TGTGCCAGCAGCTTGAAGGGACAAGAGTACTATGGCTACACCTTC,CASSLKGQEYYGYTF
TRBV18,TRBJ2-7,once,TRBD1,TGTGCCAGCTCACCGGCGAGACAGGGCCGCGAGCAGTACTTC,CASSPARQGREQYF
TRBV18,TRBJ2-5,NA,TRBD2,TGTGCCAGCTCACCGGGACTAGCGGGAAACCAAGAGACCCAGTACTTC,CASSPGLAGNQETQYF
TRBV5-1,TRBJ1-1,once,NA,TGCGCCAGCAGCCTGTCCGGAGTCGGAGAAGCTTTCTTT,CASSLSGVGEAFF
TRBV7-8,TRBJ2-1,once,TRBD2,TGTGCCAGCAGCTTGGCGGCGGGAGGGAACAATGAGCAGTTCTTC,CASSLAAGGNNEQFF
TRBV14,TRBJ1-2,NA,NA,TGTGCCAGCAGCCATATTCCAGGATTAGGCAACTATGGCTACACCTTC,CASSHIPGLGNYGYTF
TRBV12-5,TRBJ1-2,NA,TRBD1,TGTGCTAGTGGCCTTGACAGGGTTGAGTCCGACTATGGCTACACCTTC,CASGLDRVESDYGYTF
TRBV4-3,TRBJ1-1,NA,TRBD1,TGCGCCAGCAGCCCGGGACAGGGGAGTACCACTGAAGCTTTCTTT,CASSPGQGSTTEAFF
TRBV3-1/TRBV3-2,TRBJ2-2,NA,TRBD2,TGTGCCAGCAGCCAATTAGCGGGGGGGCTGAGCACCGGGGAGCTGTTTTTT,CASSQLAGGLSTGELFF
TRBV27,TRBJ1-2,NA,NA,TGTGCCAGCAGACCGGGACATGGAAACTATGGCTACACCTTC,CASRPGHGNYGYTF
TRBV11-2,TRBJ1-5,NA,NA,TGTGCCAGCAGCTTAGTCAGTGGTGGGCCCCAGCATTTT,CASSLVSGGPQHF
TRBV5-1,TRBJ2-7,NA,TRBD1,TGCGCCAGCAGCGGGATGGGACAGCCTTACGAGCAGTACTTC,CASSGMGQPYEQYF
TRBV19,TRBJ2-5,NA,TRBD1,TGTGCCAGTAGTTTTGGGACAGGGCAAGAGACCCAGTACTTC,CASSFGTGQETQYF
TRBV6-4,TRBJ2-3,NA,TRBD2,TGTGCCAGCAGTGACCCGGAACTAGCGGGGGTGGATACGCAGTATTTT,CASSDPELAGVDTQYF
TRBV14,TRBJ2-1,NA,TRBD2,TGTGCCAGCAGCCGACCAGGACTAGCGGTCAATGAGCAGTTCTTC,CASSRPGLAVNEQFF
TRBV10-3,TRBJ2-1,few,NA,TGTGCCATCAGTGAGTCCCAGGAGGGGAATGAGCAGTTCTTC,CAISESQEGNEQFF
TRBV7-5,TRBJ1-6,NA,NA,TGTGCCAGAAGCTTAGCGGCAGGGGGCAGGAATTCACCCCTCCACTTT,CARSLAAGGRNSPLHF
TRBV5-1,TRBJ2-5,NA,TRBD1,TGCGCCAGCAACCACCCGGGACAGGGGGCGAAAGAGACCCAGTACTTC,CASNHPGQGAKETQYF
TRBV6-6,TRBJ2-7,NA,TRBD1,TGTGCCAGCAGTCGAGGGGAGACAGGGGGCGAGCAGTACTTC,CASSRGETGGEQYF
TRBV6-5,TRBJ1-2,NA,NA,TGTGCCAGCAGCCGGCGTCCGGAGGGCGGGGGCTACACCTTC,CASSRRPEGGGYTF
TRBV5-1,TRBJ2-7,NA,TRBD1,TGCGCCAGCAGCCCGAGGACAGGGGTCCACGAGCAGTACTTC,CASSPRTGVHEQYF
TRBV5-6,TRBJ2-3,NA,TRBD2,TGTGCCAGCAGCCGGAGGACTAGCGGGGGGTCAGATACGCAGTATTTT,CASSRRTSGGSDTQYF
TRBV5-4,TRBJ1-2,NA,NA,TGTGCCAGCAGCTTGCTGGGGGCCGACTATGGCTACACCTTC,CASSLLGADYGYTF
TRBV7-2,TRBJ2-1,NA,NA,TGTGCCAGCAGCCCACAGGGTACGGGGTACAATGAGCAGTTCTTC,CASSPQGTGYNEQFF
TRBV12-3/TRBV12-4,TRBJ1-2,NA,NA,TGTGCCAGCAGTCCCGCACGGAGCGGTGGCTACACCTTC,CASSPARSGGYTF
TRBV27,TRBJ2-3,NA,NA,TGTGCCAGCAGTTTAAAGCGGGCGACAGCGAGCAGCACAGATACGCAGTATTTT,CASSLKRATASSTDTQYF
TRBV24-1,TRBJ2-2,NA,NA,TGTGCCACCAGTGATCGGACAGTCACCGGGGAGCTGTTTTTT,CATSDRTVTGELFF
TRBV7-3,TRBJ2-7,NA,NA,TGTGCCAGCAGCTTGCAGGGCCGCGGCGAGCAGTACTTC,CASSLQGRGEQYF
TRBV6-4,TRBJ2-2,NA,NA,TGTGCCAGCAGTGACCGACAGACCGGGGAGCTGTTTTTT,CASSDRQTGELFF
TRBV19,TRBJ1-2,once,NA,TGTGCCAGTAAGCGACAGTACGATCATAACTATGGCTACACCTTC,CASKRQYDHNYGYTF
TRBV7-2,TRBJ2-3,NA,NA,TGTGCCAGCAGCTTAGTGTCTTGGGGGCTAACAGATACGCAGTATTTT,CASSLVSWGLTDTQYF
TRBV6-2/TRBV6-3,TRBJ1-1,NA,NA,TGTGCCAGCAGTTACTACAATTTGGGGCCCACGGTTGAAGCTTTCTTT,CASSYYNLGPTVEAFF
TRBV5-1,TRBJ2-1,NA,TRBD2,TGCGCCAGCAGGTTGACTAGCGGTGATTACAATGAGCAGTTCTTC,CASRLTSGDYNEQFF
TRBV5-4,TRBJ1-2,NA,NA,TGTGCCAGCAGCTTCGAGGCACATAACTATGGCTACACCTTC,CASSFEAHNYGYTF
TRBV6-5,TRBJ2-7,NA,TRBD2,TGTGCCAGCAGAGCCCGACTAGCGGGGGCCTACGAGCAGTACTTC,CASRARLAGAYEQYF
TRBV5-8,TRBJ1-4,NA,NA,TGTGCCAGCAGCCTCCGGGAGAATGAAAAACTGTTTTTT,CASSLRENEKLFF
TRBV7-9,TRBJ1-1,NA,NA,TGTGCCAGCAGCTTATTGTCCCTTGAAGCTTTCTTT,CASSLLSLEAFF
TRBV7-3,TRBJ2-5,NA,NA,TGTGCCAGCAGCCCCGGGGACATAGGAGAGACCCAGTACTTC,CASSPGDIGETQYF
TRBV6-5,TRBJ2-3,once,TRBD2,TGTGCCAGCTCAGCGGGGGGCTACCGCACAGATACGCAGTATTTT,CASSAGGYRTDTQYF